The 7 T cell receptor beta chains presented below share a single source sample, sequenced in a study of T-cell reconstitution after alpha-beta-depleted transplantation in children. Preparing the TCRbeta library involved the use of unique molecular identifiers. MiXCR was run by TCRdb on the PCR reads, yielding one entry per CDR3 protein. The table lists a few hundred thousand distinct CDR3 sequences, 10% to 15% of them singletons, with 2.2% in the top ten. Sequencing used PBMCs, mostly from graft donor cells, obtained 360 days after TCRalphabeta/CD19-depleted stem cell transplant. These receptors all come from a male patient aged 10-17 years who had a stem cell transplant for acute myeloid leukemia, so the T cells may come from the graft donor.

V usage is TRBV7-2 and J usage is TRBJ2-3, with 7 bases that match TRBD2. The germline V gene encodes CDR1 SGHTA and CDR2 FQGNSA. Trimming at V came to 3 bases and at J to 9 bases, leaving 12 bases not matched to a gene. The CDR3 runs to 15 residues. This chain's CDR3 is CASSFSSLGGGTQYF. Written as DNA, the CDR3 is TGTGCCAGCAGCTTTTCGAGTCTTGGGGGAGGGACGCAGTATTTT.

This clonotype was found a few times. This rearrangement joins TRBV7-9 to TRBJ2-7, with D uncertain. The V gene lost 1 base and the J gene lost 4 bases, with 17 bases spanning the gap. The germline gives CDR1 SEHNR, CDR2 FQNEAQ (reference sequence). This CDR3 region has 16 residues. The CDR3 sequence is CASSLGPMATDYEQYF. DNA of the CDR3: TGTGCCAGCAGCTTAGGCCCTATGGCTACCGATTACGAGCAGTACTTC.

This rearrangement joins TRBV5-1 to TRBJ1-1; no definite D call. The CDR3 totals 16 residues. Germline V gives CDR1 SGHRS, CDR2 YFSETQ. V gave up 2 bases and J gave up 1 base, with 15 bases separating them. The CDR3 region has the DNA TGCGCCAGCAGCTTAACCTGGGCGGGGTCGAACACTGAAGCTTTCTTT. It translates to CASSLTWAGSNTEAFF.

V usage is TRBV7-9 and J usage is TRBJ1-2, with TRBD1 identical over 8 bases. CDR1 is SEHNR, CDR2 FQNEAQ, per germline (reference sequence). This CDR3 has 16 residues. V was pared by 5 bases and J by 1 base, with 9 bases of the junction left unmatched. The CDR3 DNA follows: TGTGCCAGCAGCGCGGGGACAGGCAACCTTAACTATGGCTACACCTTC. It specifies CASSAGTGNLNYGYTF.

The rearrangement links TRBV13 to TRBJ2-5; 11 bases map to TRBD1. The ends lost 5 bases at V and 4 bases at J; junction bases unmatched: 6. This CDR3 has 15 amino acids. Germline V gene lookup returns CDR1 PRHDT and CDR2 FYEKMQ (reference sequence). The DNA of the CDR3 is TGTGCCAGCAGCCGGAGGACAGGGGGCGCAGAGACCCAGTACTTC. Encoded protein: CASSRRTGGAETQYF.

V and J are TRBV15 and TRBJ2-7; TRBD1 is a possible D gene (6 bases). The CDR3 covers 13 residues. Trimming pared 4 bases from V and 3 bases from J, leaving 10 bases between. Per the germline V gene, CDR1 is LNHNV and CDR2 is YYDKDF (reference sequence). The CDR3 sequence: CATSNRDIYEQYF. The CDR3 DNA is TGTGCCACCAGCAACCGGGACATCTACGAGCAGTACTTC.

The chain uses TRBV7-2 and TRBJ2-1; 10 bases map to TRBD2. With 6 bases clipped from V and 7 bases from J, the junction kept 15 bases outside the gene matches. Germline V gene lookup returns CDR1 SGHTA and CDR2 FQGNSA. The CDR3 is made up of 17 amino acids. The chain's CDR3 is CASRPPKLAGVANEQFF. In nucleotides, the CDR3 is TGTGCCAGCAGACCCCCGAAGCTAGCGGGAGTGGCAAATGAGCAGTTCTTC.